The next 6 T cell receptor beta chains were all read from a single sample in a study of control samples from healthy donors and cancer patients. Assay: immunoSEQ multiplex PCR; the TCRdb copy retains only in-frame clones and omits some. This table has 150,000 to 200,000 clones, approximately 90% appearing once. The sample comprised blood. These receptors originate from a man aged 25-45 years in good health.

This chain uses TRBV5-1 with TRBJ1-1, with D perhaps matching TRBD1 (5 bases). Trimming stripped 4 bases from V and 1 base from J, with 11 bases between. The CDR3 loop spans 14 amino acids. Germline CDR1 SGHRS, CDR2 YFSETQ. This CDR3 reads CASSPQGGNTEAFF. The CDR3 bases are TGCGCCAGCAGCCCCCAGGGAGGGAACACTGAAGCTTTCTTT.

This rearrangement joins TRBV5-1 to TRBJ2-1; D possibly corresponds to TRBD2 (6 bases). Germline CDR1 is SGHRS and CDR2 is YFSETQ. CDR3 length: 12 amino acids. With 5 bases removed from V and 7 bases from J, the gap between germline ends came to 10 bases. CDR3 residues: CASSRDLNEQFF. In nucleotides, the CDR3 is TGCGCCAGCAGTCGGGACTTGAATGAGCAGTTCTTC.

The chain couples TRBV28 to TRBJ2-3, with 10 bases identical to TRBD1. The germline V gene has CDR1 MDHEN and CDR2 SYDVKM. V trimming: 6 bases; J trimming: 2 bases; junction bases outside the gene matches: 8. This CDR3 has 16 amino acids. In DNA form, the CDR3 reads TGTGCCAGCAGCACAACCGGGACAGGGGACACAGATACGCAGTATTTT. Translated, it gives CASSTTGTGDTDTQYF.

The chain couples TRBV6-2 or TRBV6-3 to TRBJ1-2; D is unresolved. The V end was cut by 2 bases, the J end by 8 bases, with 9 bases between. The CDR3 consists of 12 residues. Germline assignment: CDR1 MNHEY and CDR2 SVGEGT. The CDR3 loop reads CASSYPYLGYTF. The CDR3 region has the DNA TGTGCCAGCAGTTACCCATACTTGGGCTACACCTTC.

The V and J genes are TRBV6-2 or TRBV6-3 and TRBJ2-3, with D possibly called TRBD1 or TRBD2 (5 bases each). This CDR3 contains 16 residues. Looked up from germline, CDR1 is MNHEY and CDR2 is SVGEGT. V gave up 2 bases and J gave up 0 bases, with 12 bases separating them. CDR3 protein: CASSYRGGPSTDTQYF. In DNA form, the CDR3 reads TGTGCCAGCAGTTACCGGGGCGGACCTAGCACAGATACGCAGTATTTT.

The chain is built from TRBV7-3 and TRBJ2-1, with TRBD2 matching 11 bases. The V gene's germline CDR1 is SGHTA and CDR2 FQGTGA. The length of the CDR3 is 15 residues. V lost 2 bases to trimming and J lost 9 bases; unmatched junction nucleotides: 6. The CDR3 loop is CASSLVAGGLSEQFF. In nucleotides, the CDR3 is TGTGCCAGCAGCTTAGTAGCGGGAGGGCTGAGTGAGCAGTTCTTC.